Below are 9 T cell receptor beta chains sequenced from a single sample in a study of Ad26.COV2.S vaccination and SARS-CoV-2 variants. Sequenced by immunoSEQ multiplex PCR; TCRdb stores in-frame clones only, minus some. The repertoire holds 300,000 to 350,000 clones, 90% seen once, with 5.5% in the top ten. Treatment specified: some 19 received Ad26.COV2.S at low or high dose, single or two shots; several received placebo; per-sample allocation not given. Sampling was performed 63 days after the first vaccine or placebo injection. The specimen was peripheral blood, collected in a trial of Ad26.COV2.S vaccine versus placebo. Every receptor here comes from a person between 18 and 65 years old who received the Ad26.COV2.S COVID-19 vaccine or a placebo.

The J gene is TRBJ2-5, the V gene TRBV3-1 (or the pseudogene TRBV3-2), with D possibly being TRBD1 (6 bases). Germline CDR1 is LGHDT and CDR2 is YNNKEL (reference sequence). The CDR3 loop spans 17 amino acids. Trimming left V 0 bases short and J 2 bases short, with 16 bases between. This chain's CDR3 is CASSQDLKGTFQETQYF. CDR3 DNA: TGTGCCAGCAGCCAAGATCTTAAGGGGACATTTCAAGAGACCCAGTACTTC.

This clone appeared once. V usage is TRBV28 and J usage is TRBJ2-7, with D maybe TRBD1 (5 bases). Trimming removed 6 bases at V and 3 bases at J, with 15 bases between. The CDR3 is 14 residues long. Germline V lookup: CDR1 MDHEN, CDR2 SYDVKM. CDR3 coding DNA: TGTGCCAGCAGCTTCTCCACAGACAGCTACGAGCAGTACGTC. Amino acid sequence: CASSFSTDSYEQYV.

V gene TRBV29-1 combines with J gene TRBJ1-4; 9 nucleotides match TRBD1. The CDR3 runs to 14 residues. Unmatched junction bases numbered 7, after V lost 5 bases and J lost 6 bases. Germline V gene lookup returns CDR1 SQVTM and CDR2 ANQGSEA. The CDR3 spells CSVYQTGGDEKLFF. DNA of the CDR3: TGCAGCGTTTATCAGACAGGGGGTGATGAAAAACTGTTTTTT. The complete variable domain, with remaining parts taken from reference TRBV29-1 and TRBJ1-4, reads SAVISQKPSRDICQRGTSLTIQCQVDSQVTMMFWYRQQPGQSLTLIATANQGSEATYESGFVIDKFPISRPNLTFSTLTVSNMSPEDSSIYLCSVYQTGGDEKLFFGSGTQLSVL.

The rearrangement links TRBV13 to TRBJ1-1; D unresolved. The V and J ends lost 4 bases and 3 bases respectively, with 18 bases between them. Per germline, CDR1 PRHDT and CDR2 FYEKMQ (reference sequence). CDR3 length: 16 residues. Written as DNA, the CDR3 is TGTGCCAGCAGCTCCCTAGGTGTGACCTTATACACTGAAGCTTTCTTT. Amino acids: CASSSLGVTLYTEAFF.

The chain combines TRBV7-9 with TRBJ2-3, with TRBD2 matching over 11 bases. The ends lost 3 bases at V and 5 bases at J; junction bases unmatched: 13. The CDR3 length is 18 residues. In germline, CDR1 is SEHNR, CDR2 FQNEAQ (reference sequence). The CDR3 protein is CASSFPGSGRAGGDTQYF. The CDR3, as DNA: TGTGCCAGCAGCTTTCCGGGTAGCGGGAGGGCCGGTGGAGATACGCAGTATTTT.

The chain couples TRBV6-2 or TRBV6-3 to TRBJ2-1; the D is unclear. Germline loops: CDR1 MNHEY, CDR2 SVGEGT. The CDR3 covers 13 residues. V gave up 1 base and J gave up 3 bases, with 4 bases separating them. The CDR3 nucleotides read TGTGCCAGCAGTTACTGGTACTACAATGAGCAGTTCTTC. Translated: CASSYWYYNEQFF.

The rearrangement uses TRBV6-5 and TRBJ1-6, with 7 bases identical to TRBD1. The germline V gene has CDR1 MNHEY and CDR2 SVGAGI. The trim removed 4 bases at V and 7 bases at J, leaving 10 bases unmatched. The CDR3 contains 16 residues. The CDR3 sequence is CASSSYFGDSNSPLHF. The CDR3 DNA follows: TGTGCCAGCAGTTCCTACTTCGGGGACAGCAATTCACCCCTCCACTTT.

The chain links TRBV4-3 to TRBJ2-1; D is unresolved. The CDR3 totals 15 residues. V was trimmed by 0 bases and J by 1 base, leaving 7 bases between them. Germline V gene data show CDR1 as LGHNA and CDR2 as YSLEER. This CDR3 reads CASSQESTSYNEQFF. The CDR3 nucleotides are TGCGCCAGCAGCCAAGAGTCGACGTCCTACAATGAGCAGTTCTTC.

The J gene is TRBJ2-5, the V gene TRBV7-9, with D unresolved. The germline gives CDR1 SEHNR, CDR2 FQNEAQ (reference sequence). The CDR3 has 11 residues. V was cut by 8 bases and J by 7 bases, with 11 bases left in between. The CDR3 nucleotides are TGTGCCAGCTCGACCTCGGGGACCCAGTACTTC. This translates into CASSTSGTQYF.